This T cell receptor beta chain appears in the sequencing data of a study of OX40 agonist ivuxolimab in advanced cancers. Study outcomes and limitations: CD8+ T cells (on average) carried more expanded clones than CD4+ T cells.

Concerning this clone itself: What it binds is unknown.

Produced via immunoSEQ multiplex PCR; TCRdb's table is partial and in-frame only. The table records more than 80,000 clones, around 90% of them present only once. The V gene's germline CDR1 is SGHRS and CDR2 YFSETQ. V was trimmed by 0 bases and J by 5 bases, leaving 15 bases between them. CDR3 length: 15 amino acids. This specimen consisted of CD4+ or CD8+ T cells sorted from blood, obtained in a trial of the OX40 agonist ivuxolimab. This TCR was sampled from an adult with an advanced solid tumor such as melanoma, head and neck, liver or kidney cancer. This chain uses TRBV5-1 with TRBJ2-7; D tentatively reads TRBD1 or TRBD2 (5 bases each). CDR3 sequence: CASSLDGTPGDEQYF. CDR3 nucleotide sequence: TGCGCCAGCAGCTTGGACGGGACCCCCGGGGACGAGCAGTACTTC.